This T cell receptor (beta chain) comes out of a study of cytomegalovirus exposure and HLA in healthy donors (dated by TCRdb to about 2017). Describing the broader study: An earlier analysis of 587 of the donors reported 276 Gb of sequence data and 117 million unique TCR beta sequences obtained from 150 million to 200 million T cells. Among some 400 genotyped donors of the cohort, an average of about 240,000 unique TCR beta nucleotide sequences was sequenced per donor, of which about 18% were non-productive. Typing coverage differed by locus: A, B, C, DRB1 and DQB1 were typed in about 620-640 donors, DQA1 in roughly 500, DPA1 in 600 to 610, and DPB1 in just under 490. The study profiled the T cell repertoires of 550 to 700 subjects by immunosequencing and related them to cytomegalovirus serostatus. Because of strong linkage in the cohort, roughly 5 DR-DQ haplotypes were treated as single units for association and clustering. Every repertoire in the discovery cohort had been generated on one and the same sequencing platform. Class I and class II HLA loci were covered by the typing at four-digit resolution. An earlier analysis of around 540 of the donors applied high-throughput TCR beta sequencing to assess whether each TCR beta V gene segment acted as functional or pseudogenic. Donor age, sex, ethnicity and CMV serostatus were compiled together with the repertoire data. A later analysis re-analyzed previously published TCR beta repertoires from roughly 630 donors and added high-resolution HLA genotyping to study TCR occurrence patterns. The genetic ancestry cluster associated with self-reported Caucasian donors included over 65% of the roughly 410 genotyped donors. In a later genetic analysis, genome-wide SNP genotypes for about three fifths of the roughly 670 donors were used, and that subset was treated as a discovery cohort. Besides the first cohort of approximately 710 subjects, a separate validation cohort made up of about 120 different subjects was used. Rather than using new phenotypic data, the later analysis identified candidate immune exposures from TCR beta sequences and from how often those sequences occurred across donors. The aim of the study was to test whether cataloging public T cell receptors could identify signatures of past pathogen exposure. To predict cytomegalovirus infection status, the study brought together high-throughput TCR immunosequencing, statistical association of individual TCRs with disease status, and machine learning. An early release covering just under 650 HLA-typed donors comprised approximately 290 gigabases of sequencing data and some 79 million unique TCR sequences. General conclusions and limits of the study: Because HLA typing was unavailable for some donors at each locus, only the typed subset was used in association tests. Because counts were too low, roughly 17 rarely observed V segments, including chromosome 9 orphons, were left out of the earlier analysis of about 620 of the donors. An association between a missense DCLRE1C variant and V-gene and J-gene trimming of TCR beta chains was found in a later genetic analysis and replicated in an independent cohort. In a later analysis, 16,951 TCR beta sequences were associated with specific HLA alleles at a false discovery rate of 0.05. A further reported finding was that TCR beta sequences accurately predicted the HLA-A and HLA-B alleles for most subjects in the first cohort. A later analysis found that HLA-associated TCR beta chains were more clonally expanded and had lower generation probabilities than equally common non-associated chains. Some IMGT-functional V segments, including TRBV6-2 and TRBV6-3, could not be distinguished by the 87-base-pair reads and were therefore excluded. Linkage disequilibrium might explain the correlated functional status among segregating V segments, but an unknown experimental factor could not be ruled out. While some public TCRs were present in many individuals, most TCR sequences turned up only very rarely across donors. Immune exposure information for the cohort was limited to CMV serostatus. Roughly uniform sequencing depth across donors was assumed in presence/absence analyses, although this assumption may not hold. A cluster of highly shared sequence variants was judged likely to be a technical artifact of the sequencing pipeline. In this cohort, only TCR beta chains were sequenced, and detectable features were limited by the absence of alpha or paired-chain data. A later analysis found that most CMV-associated TCR beta chains appeared HLA-restricted, with HLA associations seemingly driven largely by CMV exposure. A later analysis reported that several top co-occurrence clusters appeared linked to parvovirus B19, influenza, CMV and Epstein-Barr virus. The authors suggested that the approach could potentially be extended to other disease states and immunological phenotypes. In the study, approximately 160 TCR beta chains were listed as associated with cytomegalovirus. In an earlier analysis of approximately 600 of the donors, most TCR beta V segments were observed in productive rearrangements about 87% or about 30% of the time, broadly matching IMGT annotations. In a later analysis, TCR association rates were found to vary across HLA loci, with the most associated TCRs seen for DRB1 alleles and the fewest for HLA-C alleles. According to a later genetic analysis, donors in an Asian-associated ancestry cluster had fewer N-insertions in productive TCRs than the approximately 690-donor mean. When HLA alleles, especially DR and DQ, strongly co-occurred, attributing TCR associations to individual alleles was difficult. The classifier was reported to diagnose cytomegalovirus status with high specificity and sensitivity in both the original cohort and the validation cohort. A few of the identified cytomegalovirus-associated TCR beta chains were confirmed in vitro to be specific for cytomegalovirus antigens.

This clone was picked up a small number of times. Its antigen target is currently unknown. Base qualities are missing; no much larger clone stands one base away. The library was made by the immunoSEQ multiplex PCR assay. For the multiplex PCR, a mixture combining 60 forward primers for TCR Vbeta segments and 13 reverse primers for TCR Jbeta segments was used. The CDR3 region of rearranged TCR beta genes was amplified from genomic DNA with a multiplex PCR assay. The amplified TCR beta libraries were sequenced on the Illumina HiSeq System as 87-base-pair reads. In the original analysis: A later analysis tallied some 79 million unique TCR beta chains across the 666 repertoires, and around 9.9 million of those chains were shared by two or more donors. Raw reads were error-corrected and collapsed into unique sequences with a nearest-neighbor algorithm that merged closely related sequences to remove PCR and sequencing errors. To assign V, D and J gene segments, CDR3 sequences were aligned to IMGT reference sequences. For a sequence to be retained, a match of at least six nucleotides to both a V gene segment and a J gene segment was required. Rearrangements were classified as productive when the CDR3 lacked stop codons and remained in frame with V and J, and all other rearrangements were classified as non-productive. CDR3 was defined according to IMGT convention as the region running from the second conserved V-encoded cysteine to the conserved J-encoded phenylalanine. The earlier analysis of some 550 of the donors excluded any sequence lacking an unambiguous match to a single V gene segment. In an earlier analysis of some 590 of the donors, a V segment was called functional when productive rearrangements were above 56.7%, and segregating when the standard deviation between donors exceeded 5%. To diagnose cytomegalovirus status from the catalog of TCR beta chain sequences, a statistical classification framework was built. A later analysis assigned V and J genes by comparing TCR nucleotide sequences with IMGT/GENE-DB human TR gene sequences. Using the TCRdist pipeline, a later analysis assigned CDR3 sequences along with most-parsimonious VDJ recombination scenarios. In a later analysis, each TCR beta chain was defined by its CDR3 amino acid sequence together with its V-gene family, and reads lacking a unique V-gene family were excluded. To address suspected cross-contamination and a sequencing artifact, a later analysis removed 592 highly shared, low-generation-probability nucleotide sequences. A later analysis calculated a clonal expansion index for each public chain from normalized within-repertoire ranks of inferred template counts. In a later analysis, generation probabilities were computed with a VDJ recombination model fitted to out-of-frame rearrangements, and the resulting probabilities were checked against IGoR. Hypergeometric tests were used in a later analysis to score TCR-TCR, TCR-HLA and TCR-CMV co-occurrence, with a repertoire-size bias correction applied to the TCR pairs. To estimate false discovery rates, a later analysis permuted the HLA or CMV assignments 20 times. In a later analysis, co-occurring TCRs were grouped using DBSCAN, with TCRdist sequence similarity added in when clustering inside HLA-allele-positive subsets. Repertoires with fewer than 30,000 or more than 120,000 public chains were left out of co-occurrence clustering, as were a handful of repertoires with anomalous nucleotide sharing. The immuneACCESS repertoire file appears here via TCRdb, limited to in-frame rearrangements. These files lack a portion of the clones; in checked studies, under half of the deficit traces to unresolved V genes, and the cause of the others is not known. D and trimming come from the DNA, and the V and J calls and clone size come from that table. This sample comprises 100,000 to 150,000 clones, about 11% of them detected only once. 4% to 5% of the sample comes from the top ten.

The cohort comprised under 700 healthy bone marrow donors. At the time of sampling, all cohort members were nominally healthy, though unrecorded immune exposures were likely present. The donor tested CMV seropositive, placing the donor among the 289 seropositive members of the cohort. Every donor gave a peripheral blood sample, and the peripheral blood mononuclear cells from that sample were used for TCR beta sequencing. Genomic DNA extraction from the blood cell samples was performed with the Qiagen DNeasy Blood Extraction Kit. Trimming costs V 2 bases and J 3 bases, and their ends lie 8 bases apart. From the germline V gene, CDR1 is SGHRS and CDR2 is YFSETQ. The CDR3 has 14 amino acids, counting the end cysteine and phenylalanine. Only the CDR3 DNA is retained, 42 bases long and in frame from the first base.

The TCR was taken from a woman between 18 and 29 years old in good health and CMV-seropositive. The source material was PBMCs. The chain uses TRBV5-1 and TRBJ1-4, with TRBD1 tentatively as D gene (6 bases match). The DNA is as follows: TGCGCCAGCAGCTTAGGACAGCCTAATGAAAAACTGTTTTTT. This translates into CASSLGQPNEKLFF.